These T cell receptor beta chains were read from a single sample in a study of T cell responses to AZD1222 COVID-19 vaccine. Sequenced by immunoSEQ multiplex PCR; TCRdb stores in-frame clones only, minus some. The table lists 200,000 or so clones, under 95% of them singletons. The sample in question was peripheral blood, obtained 28 days after the second AZD1222 dose. These receptors came from an adult who received the AZD1222 COVID-19 vaccine. CDR3s include the opening cysteine and the closing phenylalanine or tryptophan. A D gene is named only where the DNA matches it firmly. Not all rows give a size; the values are once, few, many and, for expanded clones, a class.

V: TRBV6-5
size: NA
D: TRBD2
J: TRBJ2-1
CDR3: CASIRLAGGPGEQFF
DNA: TGTGCCAGCATCCGACTAGCGGGGGGGCCCGGTGAGCAGTTCTTC

V: TRBV19
size: NA
D: NA
J: TRBJ1-5
CDR3: CASSETGSTVNQPQHF
DNA: TGTGCCAGTAGTGAAACCGGCTCGACAGTTAATCAGCCCCAGCATTTT

V: TRBV9
size: NA
D: NA
J: TRBJ1-2
CDR3: CASSVVGTPNYGYTF
DNA: TGTGCCAGCAGCGTAGTAGGAACCCCTAACTATGGCTACACCTTC

V: TRBV9
size: once
D: NA
J: TRBJ2-5
CDR3: CASSVRRQETQYF
DNA: TGTGCCAGCAGCGTTCGTAGGCAAGAGACCCAGTACTTC

V: TRBV7-3
size: few
D: TRBD1
J: TRBJ2-2
CDR3: CASSRTGVNTGELFF
DNA: TGTGCCAGCAGCCGGACAGGGGTAAACACCGGGGAGCTGTTTTTT

V: TRBV7-9
size: NA
D: NA
J: TRBJ2-2
CDR3: CASSTGVGPTGELFF
DNA: TGTGCCAGCAGCACTGGAGTGGGCCCGACCGGGGAGCTGTTTTTT

V: TRBV28
size: NA
D: TRBD2
J: TRBJ2-5
CDR3: CASNSHIGLGQTQYF
DNA: TGTGCCAGCAACTCACACATTGGACTAGGGCAGACCCAGTACTTC

V: TRBV2
size: NA
D: NA
J: TRBJ1-6
CDR3: CASSRETGPYNSPLHF
DNA: TGTGCCAGCAGTAGAGAAACAGGACCCTATAATTCACCCCTCCACTTT

V: TRBV18
size: NA
D: TRBD1
J: TRBJ2-6
CDR3: CASSPAQGRSGANVLTF
DNA: TGTGCCAGCTCACCCGCACAGGGGCGGTCTGGGGCCAACGTCCTGACTTTC

V: TRBV3-1/TRBV3-2
size: NA
D: TRBD2
J: TRBJ2-1
CDR3: CASSASGVMTNEQFF
DNA: TGTGCCAGCAGCGCTAGCGGGGTGATGACCAATGAGCAGTTCTTC

V: TRBV5-4
size: NA
D: TRBD1
J: TRBJ1-2
CDR3: CASSEVNRGDGYTF
DNA: TGTGCCAGCAGCGAGGTTAACAGGGGTGATGGCTACACCTTC